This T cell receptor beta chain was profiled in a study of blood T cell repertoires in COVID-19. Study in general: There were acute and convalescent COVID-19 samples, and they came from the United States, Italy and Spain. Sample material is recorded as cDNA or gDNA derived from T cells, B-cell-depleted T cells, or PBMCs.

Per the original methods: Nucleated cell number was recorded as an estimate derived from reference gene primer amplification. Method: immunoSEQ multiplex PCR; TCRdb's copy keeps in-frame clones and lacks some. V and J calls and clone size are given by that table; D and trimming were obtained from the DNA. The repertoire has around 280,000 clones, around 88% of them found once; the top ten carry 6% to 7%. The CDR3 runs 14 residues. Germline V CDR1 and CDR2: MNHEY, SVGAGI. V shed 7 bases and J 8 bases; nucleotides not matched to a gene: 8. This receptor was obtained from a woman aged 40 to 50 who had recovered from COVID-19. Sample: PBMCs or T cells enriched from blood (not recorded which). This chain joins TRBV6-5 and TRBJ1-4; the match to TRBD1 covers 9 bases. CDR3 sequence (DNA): TGTGCCAGCAACCACCGGGACAGGGAGGAAAAACTGTTTTTT. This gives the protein CASNHRDREEKLFF.